The table lists the clone carrying this T cell receptor beta chain with many counts. Its antigen is unidentified. One entry per CDR3 protein results from TCRdb running MiXCR on the 5' RACE reads. The table lists 190,000 or so distinct CDR3 sequences, about 11% of them singletons. The sample belongs to a study of T-cell memory formation after mild COVID-19. General study findings and limits: SARS-CoV-2 specificity of second-wave clones peaking day 37 was unconfirmed. CD4+ contracting clones lay mainly in CM and EM, CD8+ ones in EMRA.

The germline V gene encodes CDR1 SGHVS and CDR2 FNYEAQ. The CDR3 loop spans 11 amino acids. The V and J ends lost 5 bases and 5 bases respectively, with 6 bases between them. This clonotype was obtained from a man in his late teens or twenties who had mild COVID-19 (a few samples of this study predate the infection). Cell type and time point are not known. The J gene is TRBJ2-5, the V gene TRBV7-6; D gene unclear. The sample consisted of PBMCs or a T cell subset sorted from them (not recorded which). The CDR3: CASSQMETQYF. CDR3 sequence (DNA): TGTGCCAGCAGCCAGATGGAGACCCAGTACTTC. The complete variable domain, with remaining parts taken from reference TRBV7-6 and TRBJ2-5, reads GAGVSQSPRYKVTKRGQDVALRCDPISGHVSLYWYRQALGQGPEFLTYFNYEAQQDKSGLPNDRFSAERPEGSISTLTIQRTEQRDSAMYRCASSQMETQYFGPGTRLLVL.